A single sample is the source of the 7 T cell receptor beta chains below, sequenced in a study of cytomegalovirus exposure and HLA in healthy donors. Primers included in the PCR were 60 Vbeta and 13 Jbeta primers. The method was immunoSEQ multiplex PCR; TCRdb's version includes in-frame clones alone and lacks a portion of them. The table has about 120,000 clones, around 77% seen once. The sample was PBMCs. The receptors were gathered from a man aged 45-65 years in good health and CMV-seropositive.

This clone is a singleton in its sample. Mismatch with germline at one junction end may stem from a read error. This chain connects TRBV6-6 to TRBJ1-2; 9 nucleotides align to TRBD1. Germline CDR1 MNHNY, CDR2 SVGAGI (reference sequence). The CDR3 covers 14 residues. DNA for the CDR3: TGTGCCAGCAATTACGACGGGACAGGGACTGGCTACACCTTC. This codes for CASNYDGTGTGYTF.

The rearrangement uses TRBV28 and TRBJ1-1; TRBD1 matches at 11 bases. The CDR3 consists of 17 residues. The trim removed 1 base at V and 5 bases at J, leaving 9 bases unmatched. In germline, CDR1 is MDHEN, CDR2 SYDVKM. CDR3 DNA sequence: TGTGCCAGCAGTTTATTCGGACAGGGGGCCATCGGGACTGAAGCTTTCTTT. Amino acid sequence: CASSLFGQGAIGTEAFF.

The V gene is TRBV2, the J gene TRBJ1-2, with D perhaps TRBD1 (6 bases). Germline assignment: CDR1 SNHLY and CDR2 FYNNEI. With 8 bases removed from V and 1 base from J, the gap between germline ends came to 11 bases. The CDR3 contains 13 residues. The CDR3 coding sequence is TGTGCCAGCCGAGGACAGCATAACTATGGCTACACCTTC. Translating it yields CASRGQHNYGYTF.

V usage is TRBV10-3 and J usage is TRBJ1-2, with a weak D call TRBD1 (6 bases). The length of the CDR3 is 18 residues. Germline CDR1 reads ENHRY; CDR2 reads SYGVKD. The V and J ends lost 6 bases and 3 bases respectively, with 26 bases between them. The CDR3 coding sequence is TGTGCCATCAGCCCAAGTCGGGGAAGGAGCAAGGGGGACTATGGCTACACCTTC. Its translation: CAISPSRGRSKGDYGYTF.

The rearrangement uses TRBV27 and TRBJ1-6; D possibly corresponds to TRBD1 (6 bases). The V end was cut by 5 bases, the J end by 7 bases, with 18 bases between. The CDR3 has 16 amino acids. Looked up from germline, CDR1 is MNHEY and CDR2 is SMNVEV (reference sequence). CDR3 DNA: TGTGCCAGCAGTCAGGACAGTCTCCTAATCAATTCACCCCTCCACTTT. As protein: CASSQDSLLINSPLHF.

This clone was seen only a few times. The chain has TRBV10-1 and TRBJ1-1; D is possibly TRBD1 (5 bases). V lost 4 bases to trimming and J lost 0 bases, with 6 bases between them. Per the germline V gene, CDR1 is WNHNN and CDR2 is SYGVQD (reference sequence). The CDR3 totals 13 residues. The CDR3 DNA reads TGCGCCAGCAGTGCACAGGTGAACACTGAAGCTTTCTTT. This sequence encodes CASSAQVNTEAFF.

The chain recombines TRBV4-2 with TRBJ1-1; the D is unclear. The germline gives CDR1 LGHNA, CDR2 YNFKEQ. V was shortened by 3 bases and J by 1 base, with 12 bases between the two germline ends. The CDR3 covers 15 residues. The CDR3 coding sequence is TGTGCCAGCAGCCACCTTCGCGGCACGAACACTGAAGCTTTCTTT. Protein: CASSHLRGTNTEAFF.